This entry lists 16 T cell receptor beta chains sequenced from one sample in a study of blood T cell repertoires in COVID-19. Measured with immunoSEQ multiplex PCR; TCRdb has only the in-frame clones, and not every one. The profile shows about 130,000 clones, about 80% of them singletons. The sample taken for sequencing was peripheral blood. These receptors all come from a woman aged 80 or over with acute or convalescent COVID-19.

This clone was found once. Germline and junction disagree at one end, which may indicate a read error. In DNA, the CDR3 is TGCGCCAGCAGCATCGGGACAAACTCTGGCTACACCTTC. Translation: CASSIGTNSGYTF. The V and J genes are TRBV5-1 and TRBJ1-2; a weak D match, TRBD1 (6 bases). Germline CDR1 is SGHRS and CDR2 is YFSETQ. The CDR3 is 13 residues long.

The chain uses TRBV10-3 and TRBJ1-1; no clear D gene. V shed 6 bases and J shed 10 bases, with 12 bases lying between them. This CDR3 has 11 amino acids. From germline, CDR1 is ENHRY and CDR2 SYGVKD. In DNA, the CDR3 is TGTGCCATCAGGGGCATTGTTGGAGCTTTCTTT. Amino acid sequence: CAIRGIVGAFF.

V gene TRBV5-1 combines with J gene TRBJ2-1; 8 bases agree with TRBD2. Germline V lookup: CDR1 SGHRS, CDR2 YFSETQ. The CDR3 length is 15 residues. The V gene end was trimmed by 0 bases and the J gene end by 6 bases; junction bases not matched to a gene: 5. The CDR3 here is CASSLGPGGPNEQFF. In nucleotides, the CDR3 is TGCGCCAGCAGCTTGGGTCCGGGGGGGCCCAATGAGCAGTTCTTC.

Comments on this clone: A read error may produce the germline difference seen at one junction end. V gene TRBV7-7 combines with J gene TRBJ2-2, with 7 bases identical to TRBD1. Looked up from germline, CDR1 is SSHAT and CDR2 is FNYEAQ (reference sequence). There are 17 residues in the CDR3. In nucleotides, the CDR3 is TGTGCTAGCAGCTTATTCCTAGGGACAGCGAACACCGGGGAGCTGTTTTTT. This gives the protein CASSLFLGTANTGELFF.

The V gene is TRBV7-3, the J gene TRBJ2-7, with 7 bases identical to TRBD1. The CDR3 is 14 residues long. The V segment lost 4 bases and the J segment 1 base; nucleotides outside the gene matches: 4. CDR1 is SGHTA, CDR2 FQGTGA, per germline. DNA for the CDR3: TGTGCCAGCAGCTCTACAGGGGCTTCCTACGAGCAGTACTTC. Translation gives CASSSTGASYEQYF.

V gene TRBV24-1 combines with J gene TRBJ2-3; D call uncertain. The length of the CDR3 is 11 residues. The germline CDR1 and CDR2 sequences are KGHDR and SFDVKD. V gave up 9 bases and J gave up 5 bases, with 8 bases separating them. The CDR3 nucleotides are TGTGCCACCCGACTGGGAGATACGCAGTATTTT. This sequence encodes CATRLGDTQYF.

This rearrangement joins TRBV10-3 to TRBJ1-2; 10 bases are a match to TRBD1. The CDR3 extends over 16 amino acids. With V trimmed by 2 bases and J by 0 bases, 3 bases remained unmatched. The germline gives CDR1 ENHRY, CDR2 SYGVKD. The CDR3 is CAISEGGTGANYGYTF. DNA for the CDR3: TGTGCCATCAGTGAGGGGGGGACAGGGGCTAACTATGGCTACACCTTC.

The chain links TRBV25-1 to TRBJ1-2; D is unresolved. Between the trimmed V and J ends, which lost 5 bases and 0 bases, there was a span of 4 bases. Per germline, CDR1 MGHDK and CDR2 SYGVNS. This CDR3 region has 12 residues. The CDR3 nucleotides read TGTGCCAGCAGTAGAGCTAACTATGGCTACACCTTC. It encodes CASSRANYGYTF.

The chain uses TRBV10-2 and TRBJ1-1; TRBD1 matches 7 bases. The germline gives CDR1 WSHSY, CDR2 SAAADI. Trimming at V came to 2 bases and at J to 5 bases, leaving 5 bases not matched to a gene. The CDR3 is 14 amino acids. The CDR3, as DNA: TGCGCCAGCAGTGAGAGAGGGGGCAGGACTGAAGCTTTCTTT. Translating gives CASSERGGRTEAFF.

The chain joins TRBV10-3 to TRBJ1-2, with D tentatively TRBD1 (6 bases). The V gene's germline CDR1 is ENHRY and CDR2 SYGVKD. This CDR3 is 14 amino acids long. The V end was cut by 0 bases, the J end by 4 bases, with 9 bases between. The CDR3 region is CAISESDSTYGYTF. The CDR3 region has the DNA TGTGCCATCAGTGAGTCGGACAGCACCTATGGCTACACCTTC.

This clone was counted only a few times. The V and J genes are TRBV18 and TRBJ1-4, with TRBD1 identical over 7 bases. CDR1 and CDR2 from the germline V gene are KGHSH and LQKENI. The CDR3 contains 15 residues. V lost 3 bases and J lost 1; bases outside the gene matches: 2. In DNA form, the CDR3 reads TGTGCCAGCTCACCCCGACAGGGAACTAATGAAAAACTGTTTTTT. As protein: CASSPRQGTNEKLFF.

This rearrangement joins TRBV7-2 to TRBJ1-1; 7 positions match TRBD1. CDR3 length: 15 residues. Trimming took 3 bases from V and 2 from J; bases not matched to a gene: 6. CDR1 is SGHTA and CDR2 is FQGNSA in the germline V gene. CDR3 bases: TGTGCCAGCAGCTTGATTCCAGGGGGTAACACTGAAGCTTTCTTT. Translating gives CASSLIPGGNTEAFF.

The rearrangement uses TRBV2 and TRBJ2-6, with 12 bases matching TRBD1. With 6 bases clipped from V and 1 base from J, the junction kept 10 bases outside the gene matches. Germline V gene data show CDR1 as SNHLY and CDR2 as FYNNEI. This CDR3 contains 19 residues. The CDR3 DNA is TGTGCCAGCAGGAAGGGACAGGGGGCAGTCAGTTCTGGGGCCAACGTCCTGACTTTC. Its protein product is CASRKGQGAVSSGANVLTF.

CDR3: CASSYSARAKIFEQYF. The CDR3 nucleotides are TGTGCCAGCAGTTACTCGGCCAGGGCCAAAATCTTCGAGCAGTACTTC. V is TRBV6-6 and J is TRBJ2-7; D is perhaps TRBD1 (5 bases). CDR1 MNHNY and CDR2 SVGAGI come from the germline V gene (reference sequence). This CDR3 region has 16 residues. Trimming shortened V by 0 bases and J by 6 bases, and 18 bases separated the two germline ends.

The chain carries TRBV6-1 and TRBJ2-2, with TRBD1 matching 9 bases. With V trimmed by 4 bases and J by 0 bases, 3 bases remained unmatched. Per germline, CDR1 MNHNS and CDR2 SASEGT. This CDR3 has 16 residues. The CDR3 region has the DNA TGTGCCAGCAGTGCAAGGACAGGGGCGAACACCGGGGAGCTGTTTTTT. This sequence encodes CASSARTGANTGELFF.

This sequence joins TRBV6-5 and TRBJ1-1; tentatively, D is TRBD1 (5 bases). The CDR3 spans 15 residues. Trimming removed 4 bases from V and 5 bases from J, with 17 bases in between. Per the germline V gene, CDR1 is MNHEY and CDR2 is SVGAGI. The DNA for the CDR3 is TGTGCCAGCAGTTCCCCCAGGCGACAGAAGACTGAAGCTTTCTTT. Translation gives CASSSPRRQKTEAFF.